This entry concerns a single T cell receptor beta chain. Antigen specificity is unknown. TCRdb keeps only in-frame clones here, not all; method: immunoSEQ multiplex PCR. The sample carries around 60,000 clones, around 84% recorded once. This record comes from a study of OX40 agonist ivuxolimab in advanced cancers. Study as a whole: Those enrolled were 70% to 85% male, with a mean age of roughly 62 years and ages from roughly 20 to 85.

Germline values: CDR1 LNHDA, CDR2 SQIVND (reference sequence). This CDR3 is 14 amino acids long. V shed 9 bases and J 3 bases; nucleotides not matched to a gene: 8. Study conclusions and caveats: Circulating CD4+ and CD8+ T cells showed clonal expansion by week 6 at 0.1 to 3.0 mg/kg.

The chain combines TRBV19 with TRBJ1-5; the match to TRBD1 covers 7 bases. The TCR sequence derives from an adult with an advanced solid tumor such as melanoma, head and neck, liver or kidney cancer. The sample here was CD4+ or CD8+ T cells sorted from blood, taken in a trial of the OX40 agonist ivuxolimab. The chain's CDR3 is CASRIQGNNQPQHF. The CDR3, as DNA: TGTGCCAGCCGAATACAGGGGAACAATCAGCCCCAGCATTTT.